This T cell receptor (beta chain) is drawn from a study of blood T cells in healthy people across ages. Points from the study as a whole: PBMCs that were unsorted prevented a conclusive naive versus antigen-experienced comparison. It was the long-lived donors that had more naive CD4+ cells and higher diversity than aged donors.

Using a J-beta primer mix together with a sample-barcoded 5' primer, a second PCR was run for about 6 to 11 cycles. TCRdb re-analysed the 5' RACE reads in MiXCR, keeping a single row per CDR3 protein. This table has 1,500,000 or so distinct CDR3 sequences, around 40% appearing once. Comments on this clonotype: The antigen is not known.

With 5 bases clipped from V and 12 bases from J, the junction kept 9 bases outside the gene matches. The CDR3 contains 14 residues. Germline loops: CDR1 MNHEY, CDR2 SVGEGT. Donors were systemically healthy Caucasian individuals from Russia aged roughly 6 to 100 years. Total RNA was isolated from each sample in quantities of at least 5 micrograms. What was sequenced was blood. The chain recombines TRBV6-2 or TRBV6-3 with TRBJ2-1, with 11 bases lining up with TRBD2. The clonotype comes from a woman under 30 in good health. The chain's CDR3 is CASSDGGLAAGQFF. The DNA for the CDR3 is TGTGCCAGCAGTGACGGGGGACTAGCGGCCGGGCAGTTCTTC.